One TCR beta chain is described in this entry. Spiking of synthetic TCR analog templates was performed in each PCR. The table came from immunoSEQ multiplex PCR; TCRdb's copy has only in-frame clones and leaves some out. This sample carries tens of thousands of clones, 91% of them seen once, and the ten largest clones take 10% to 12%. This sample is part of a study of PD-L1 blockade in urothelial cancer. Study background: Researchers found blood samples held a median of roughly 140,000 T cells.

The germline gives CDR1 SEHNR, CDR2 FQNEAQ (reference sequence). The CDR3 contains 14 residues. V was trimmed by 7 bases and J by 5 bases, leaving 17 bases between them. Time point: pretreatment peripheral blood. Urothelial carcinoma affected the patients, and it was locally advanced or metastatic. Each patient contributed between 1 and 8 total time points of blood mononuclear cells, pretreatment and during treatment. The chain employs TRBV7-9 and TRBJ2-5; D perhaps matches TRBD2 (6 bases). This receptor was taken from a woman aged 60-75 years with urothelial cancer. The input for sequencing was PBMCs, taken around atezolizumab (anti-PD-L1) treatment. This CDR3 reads CASTQRELSETQYF. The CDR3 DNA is TGTGCCAGCACCCAACGGGAGTTGTCGGAGACCCAGTACTTC.